This T cell receptor (beta chain) was identified during a study of cytomegalovirus exposure and HLA in healthy donors (dated by TCRdb to 2016 to 2017). For the wider study: An earlier analysis of 587 of the donors reported under 300 Gb of sequence data and around 120 million unique TCR beta sequences obtained from 180 million or so T cells. Roughly 300 gigabases of sequencing data and 70 million to 85 million unique TCR sequences were included in an early release covering 550 to 800 HLA-typed donors. Among the 398 genotyped donors, around 81% belonged to the genetic ancestry cluster associated with self-reported Caucasian donors. The study aimed to test whether signatures of past pathogen exposure could be identified by cataloging public T cell receptors. Using immunosequencing, the study profiled T cell repertoires from 666 subjects and related those repertoires to cytomegalovirus serostatus. A separate validation cohort of over a hundred different subjects was used in addition to the 666-subject first cohort. The study combined high-throughput TCR immunosequencing, statistical association of individual TCRs with disease status, and machine learning to predict cytomegalovirus infection status. In a later analysis, previously published TCR beta repertoires from 500 to 750 donors were re-analyzed and high-resolution HLA genotyping was added so that TCR occurrence patterns could be studied. The later analysis used no new phenotypic data to find candidate immune exposures, relying instead on TCR beta sequences and their occurrence across donors. An earlier analysis of some 500 of the donors used high-throughput TCR beta sequencing to judge whether each TCR beta V gene segment behaved as functional or pseudogenic. Donor age, sex, ethnicity and CMV serostatus were collected together with the repertoire data. Genome-wide SNP genotypes for about 65% of the roughly 700 donors were used in a later genetic analysis, which treated that subset as a discovery cohort. All discovery cohort repertoires had been generated on a single sequencing platform. HLA typing covered class I and class II loci at four-digit resolution. Typing coverage varied by locus: roughly 620-640 donors for A, B, C, DRB1 and DQB1; under 550 for DQA1; over 600 for DPA1; 450 to 480 for DPB1. A handful of DR-DQ haplotypes were treated as single units for association and clustering because of strong linkage in the cohort. Among around 400 genotyped donors of the cohort, an average of around 240,000 unique TCR beta nucleotide sequences was sequenced per donor, of which about 19% were non-productive. The paper as a whole reports these results and caveats: In a later genetic analysis, a missense DCLRE1C variant was associated with V-gene and J-gene trimming of TCR beta chains, and the association was replicated in an independent cohort. Most CMV-associated TCR beta chains appeared to be HLA-restricted in a later analysis, and the HLA associations seemed to be driven largely by CMV exposure. In an earlier analysis of approximately 590 of the donors, most TCR beta V segments appeared in productive rearrangements about 87% or about 30% of the time, broadly matching IMGT annotations. In vitro tests confirmed that a few of the cytomegalovirus-associated TCR beta chains recognize cytomegalovirus antigens. The authors suggested that the approach could potentially be extended to other disease states and immunological phenotypes. Immune exposure information for the cohort was limited to CMV serostatus. In both the original and validation cohorts, the classifier was reported to diagnose cytomegalovirus status with high specificity and sensitivity. Only TCR beta chains were sequenced in this cohort, and the absence of alpha or paired-chain data limited detectable features. The study gave a list of about 160 TCR beta chains associated with cytomegalovirus. A later analysis reported that several top co-occurrence clusters appeared linked to parvovirus B19, influenza, CMV and Epstein-Barr virus. A further reported finding was that TCR beta sequences accurately predicted the HLA-A and HLA-B alleles for most subjects in the first cohort. Because counts were too low, about 18 rarely observed V segments, including chromosome 9 orphons, were excluded from the earlier analysis of 587 of the donors. Because HLA typing was missing for some donors at each locus, association tests included only the typed subset. According to a later genetic analysis, donors in an Asian-associated ancestry cluster had fewer N-insertions in productive TCRs than the approximately 700-donor mean. Strong co-occurrence of HLA alleles, especially DR and DQ, made assigning TCR associations to individual alleles difficult. Correlated functional status among segregating V segments might reflect linkage disequilibrium, but an unknown experimental factor could not be ruled out. A group of highly shared sequence variants was considered likely to be a technical artifact of the sequencing pipeline. A later analysis associated about 17,000 TCR beta sequences with specific HLA alleles at a false discovery rate of 0.05. The 87-base-pair reads could not distinguish some IMGT-functional V segments, including TRBV6-2 and TRBV6-3, so those segments were excluded. The presence/absence analyses assumed that sequencing depth was roughly uniform across donors, and that assumption may not be true. A later analysis found that TCR association rates varied across HLA loci, with DRB1 alleles showing the most associated TCRs and HLA-C alleles the fewest. Across donors, most TCR sequences were observed very rarely, whereas some public TCRs were present in many individuals. Compared with equally common non-associated chains, HLA-associated TCR beta chains in a later analysis were more clonally expanded and had lower generation probabilities.

The cohort was made up of 666 healthy bone marrow donors. At the time of sampling, all cohort members were nominally healthy, though unrecorded immune exposures were likely present. The donor tested CMV seropositive, placing the donor among the 310 or so seropositive members of the cohort. Every donor gave a peripheral blood sample, and the peripheral blood mononuclear cells from that sample were used for TCR beta sequencing. Genomic DNA was extracted from the blood cell samples with the Qiagen DNeasy Blood Extraction Kit. Trimming costs V 6 bases and J 5 bases, and their ends lie 13 bases apart. CDR1 and CDR2 are read off the germline V gene as SNHLY and FYNNEI. Its CDR3 holds 13 amino acids, cysteine through phenylalanine. The only DNA kept is the CDR3, 39 bases in frame from the first base. The library came from the immunoSEQ multiplex PCR assay. A mixture of 60 forward primers for TCR Vbeta segments and 13 reverse primers for TCR Jbeta segments was used in the multiplex PCR. The CDR3 region of rearranged TCR beta genes was amplified from genomic DNA with a multiplex PCR assay. The Illumina HiSeq System was used to sequence the amplified TCR beta libraries as 87-base-pair reads. As for the original processing: In a later analysis, tens of millions of unique TCR beta chains were counted across the 500 to 700 repertoires, and around 11 million of these chains were shared by at least two donors. To remove PCR and sequencing errors, raw reads were error-corrected and collapsed into unique sequences using a nearest-neighbor algorithm that merged closely related sequences. To assign V, D and J gene segments, CDR3 sequences were aligned to IMGT reference sequences. For a sequence to be retained, at least a six-nucleotide match to both a V gene segment and a J gene segment was required. Rearrangements were called productive when the CDR3 lacked stop codons and stayed in frame with V and J; all others were non-productive. CDR3 was defined according to IMGT convention as the region running from the second conserved V-encoded cysteine to the conserved J-encoded phenylalanine. The earlier analysis of some 600 of the donors excluded sequences that lacked an unambiguous match to a single V gene segment. An earlier analysis of roughly 590 of the donors called V segments functional above 56.7% productive rearrangements and segregating when the between-donor standard deviation exceeded 5%. To diagnose cytomegalovirus status from the catalog of TCR beta chain sequences, a statistical classification framework was built. In a later analysis, V and J genes were assigned by comparing TCR nucleotide sequences against IMGT/GENE-DB human TR gene sequences. In a later analysis, CDR3 sequences and most-parsimonious VDJ recombination scenarios were assigned using the TCRdist pipeline. In a later analysis, every TCR beta chain was defined by the combination of its CDR3 amino acid sequence and its V-gene family, and reads without a unique V-gene family were dropped. A later analysis removed 500 to 650 highly shared, low-generation-probability nucleotide sequences to deal with suspected cross-contamination and a sequencing artifact. A later analysis calculated a clonal expansion index for each public chain from normalized within-repertoire ranks of inferred template counts. In a later analysis, generation probabilities were computed with a VDJ recombination model fitted to out-of-frame rearrangements, and the resulting probabilities were checked against IGoR. In a later analysis, TCR-TCR, TCR-HLA and TCR-CMV co-occurrence was scored with hypergeometric tests, and a repertoire-size bias correction was applied to TCR pairs. A later analysis estimated false discovery rates by permuting HLA or CMV assignments 20 times. In a later analysis, co-occurring TCRs were grouped with DBSCAN, and TCRdist sequence similarity was added when clustering was performed within HLA-allele-positive subsets. Repertoires with fewer than 30,000 or more than 120,000 public chains, plus five repertoires with anomalous nucleotide sharing, were excluded from co-occurrence clustering. Held by TCRdb, this immuneACCESS table contains in-frame sequences only and omits some clones. Under half of the omission traces to an unresolved V gene where checked; the cause of the rest is unknown. V and J calls and clone size come straight from that table; D and trimming were deduced from the DNA. This sample comprises about 97,000 clones, approximately 85% of them detected only once. About 5.5% of the sample belongs to the ten largest clones.

In the case of this clone: No cognate antigen has been identified for it. Qualities for individual bases were not recorded, and no much larger clone is one base off.

Recombination linked TRBV2 to TRBJ2-5; the D segment could be TRBD2, given 6 matching bases. This TCR was recovered from a man aged 40-55 years in good health and CMV-seropositive. Sequenced sample: PBMCs. In nucleotides, the sequence is TGTGCCAGCAGCGCACGTCGGGGGGAGACCCAGTACTTC. Translated, it gives CASSARRGETQYF.